This passage covers 18 T cell receptor beta chains from one sample sequenced in a study of T-cell reconstitution after alpha-beta-depleted transplantation in children. TCRbeta library construction was performed incorporating unique molecular identifiers. MiXCR, run by TCRdb on the PCR reads, gives a single entry per CDR3 protein. The sample has roughly 100,000 distinct CDR3 sequences, 7.5% to 9.5% seen once; the top ten hold about 17%. Specimen: PBMCs, collected before TCRalphabeta/CD19-depleted stem cell transplant. These receptors were taken from a boy under 10 years old with acute lymphoblastic leukemia, due to receive a stem cell transplant.

The CDR3: CASSWRIAGVIDEQFF. The CDR3 coding sequence is TGTGCCAGCAGCTGGCGGATAGCGGGGGTCATAGATGAGCAGTTCTTC. V is TRBV12-3 or TRBV12-4 and J is TRBJ2-1, with 9 bases fitting TRBD2. J gave up 8 bases and V 6 bases, and 14 bases lay outside the gene matches. This CDR3 is 16 amino acids long.

This clonotype was counted at least ten times. This sequence joins TRBV4-3 and TRBJ2-3; 10 nucleotides match TRBD2. The CDR3 spans 17 residues. Germline CDR1 and CDR2: LGHNA and YSLEER. The V and J ends lost 1 base and 3 bases, in that order; junction bases with no gene match: 7. CDR3 sequence (DNA): TGCGCCAGCAGCCAAGTTGTAAGCGGGGGGGCAACAGATACGCAGTATTTT. This codes for CASSQVVSGGATDTQYF.

This clonotype was recorded a few times. The chain is built from TRBV9 and TRBJ2-5; the match to TRBD2 covers 13 bases. V was clipped by 1 base and J by 0 bases; unmatched bases: 6. This CDR3 comprises 18 residues. CDR1 is SGDLS, CDR2 YYNGEE, per germline. CDR3: CASSVYILAGGYQETQYF. In DNA, the CDR3 is TGTGCCAGCAGCGTATATATACTAGCGGGGGGGTACCAAGAGACCCAGTACTTC. Using reference TRBV9 and TRBJ2-5 for the parts outside the CDR3, the full variable domain is DSGVTQTPKHLITATGQRVTLRCSPRSGDLSVYWYQQSLDQGLQFLIQYYNGEERAKGNILERFSAQQFPDLHSELNLSSLELGDSALYFCASSVYILAGGYQETQYFGPGTRLLVL.

This chain uses TRBV6-6 with TRBJ1-5, with a possible D match to TRBD1 (6 bases). The CDR3 extends over 13 amino acids. Germline V lookup: CDR1 MNHNY, CDR2 SVGAGI (reference sequence). V was shortened by 7 bases and J by 3 bases, with 10 bases between the two germline ends. The CDR3 region is CASNRGPNQPQHF. CDR3 sequence (DNA): TGTGCCAGCAACCGGGGGCCCAATCAGCCCCAGCATTTT.

The chain carries TRBV4-2 and TRBJ2-7; 9 positions agree with TRBD2. The CDR3 spans 15 residues. V lost 0 bases and J lost 7; bases outside the gene matches: 7. Per the germline V gene, CDR1 is LGHNA and CDR2 is YNFKEQ. The CDR3 protein is CASSQDVAGAGEQYF. The DNA of the CDR3 is TGTGCCAGCAGCCAAGATGTAGCGGGGGCGGGGGAGCAGTACTTC.

This chain connects TRBV6-1 to TRBJ1-3, with D possibly matching TRBD1 (6 bases). The CDR3 extends over 15 amino acids. Trimming cost V 2 bases and J 0 bases, with 8 bases left between them. The germline V gene has CDR1 MNHNS and CDR2 SASEGT. CDR3 sequence reads: CASSEQGGSGNTIYF. The CDR3 DNA sequence: TGTGCCAGCAGTGAACAAGGGGGCTCTGGAAACACCATATATTTT.

This clonotype was seen ten or more times. The genes are TRBV5-1 and TRBJ2-7; TRBD2 agrees at 13 bases. Germline assignment: CDR1 SGHRS and CDR2 YFSETQ. The V and J ends lost 4 bases and 2 bases, in that order; junction bases with no gene match: 3. There are 15 residues in the CDR3. CDR3 amino acids: CASSPGLAGTYEQYF. The CDR3 coding sequence is TGCGCCAGCAGCCCGGGACTAGCGGGGACCTACGAGCAGTACTTC.

CDR3 coding DNA: TGCAGTGCTAGCCAGGGGGAGCTTGGTAATTCACCCCTCCACTTT. Translating it yields CSASQGELGNSPLHF. The chain employs TRBV20-1 and TRBJ1-6; TRBD1 matches at 7 bases. Trimming removed 3 bases from V and 6 bases from J; junction bases left unmatched: 8. The CDR3 has 15 amino acids. CDR1 DFQATT and CDR2 SNEGSKA come from the germline V gene (reference sequence).

This clonotype was recorded at least ten times. The V gene is TRBV14, the J gene TRBJ1-1, with TRBD1 identical over 9 bases. This CDR3 is built from 14 residues. Looked up from germline, CDR1 is SGHDN and CDR2 is FVKESK. Trimming removed 7 bases from V and 0 bases from J; junction bases left unmatched: 3. As DNA, the CDR3 is TGTGCCAGCACGACAGGGGGAATGAACACTGAAGCTTTCTTT. Its translation: CASTTGGMNTEAFF.

The rearrangement uses TRBV7-9 and TRBJ2-6, with 9 bases that match TRBD1. Trimming cost V 5 bases and J 3 bases; bases outside gene matches: 5. The germline V gene has CDR1 SEHNR and CDR2 FQNEAQ (reference sequence). CDR3 length equals 16 residues. CDR3 residues: CASSITGGGGANVLTF. The CDR3 DNA reads TGTGCCAGCAGCATCACAGGGGGCGGTGGGGCCAACGTCCTGACTTTC. Full variable domain (outside the CDR3, taken from reference TRBV7-9 and TRBJ2-6): DTGVSQNPRHKITKRGQNVTFRCDPISEHNRLYWYRQTLGQGPEFLTYFQNEAQLEKSRLLSDRFSAERPKGSFSTLEIQRTEQGDSAMYLCASSITGGGGANVLTFGAGSRLTVL.

This clonotype was counted ten times or more. The rearrangement links TRBV19 to TRBJ2-1; the D is unclear. CDR1 and CDR2 (germline): LNHDA, SQIVND (reference sequence). Trimming cost V 3 bases and J 2 bases, with 2 bases left between them. The CDR3 loop spans 12 amino acids. The CDR3 region has the DNA TGTGCCAGTAGTATGGCCTACAATGAGCAGTTCTTC. As protein: CASSMAYNEQFF.

This clonotype was observed a handful of times. The gene calls are TRBV20-1 and TRBJ2-7; D possibly uses TRBD1 or TRBD2 (5 bases each). Germline CDR1 and CDR2: DFQATT and SNEGSKA (reference sequence). This CDR3 comprises 12 residues. Trimming stripped 6 bases from V and 0 bases from J, with 9 bases between. The CDR3 nucleotides are TGCAGTGCGGTCGGGACCTCCTACGAGCAGTACTTC. Translated: CSAVGTSYEQYF.

This clonotype was counted only a few times. The rearrangement joins TRBV7-6 to TRBJ2-2; 9 nucleotides align to TRBD1. V was clipped by 4 bases and J by 4 bases; unmatched bases: 7. The CDR3 runs 16 residues. Germline loops: CDR1 SGHVS, CDR2 FNYEAQ. The CDR3 is CASSSPKDRGTGELFF. CDR3 DNA: TGTGCCAGCAGCTCCCCAAAGGACAGGGGCACCGGGGAGCTGTTTTTT.

In this sample, this clonotype turned up many times. The chain has TRBV9 and TRBJ2-7; tentatively, D is TRBD1 (5 bases). The CDR3 is made up of 14 amino acids. Deletions cut 2 bases from V and 0 bases from J, with 9 bases between. Germline CDR1 reads SGDLS; CDR2 reads YYNGEE. The CDR3 here is CASSVDSSSYEQYF. CDR3 coding DNA: TGTGCCAGCAGCGTCGACAGTAGCTCCTACGAGCAGTACTTC.

This clonotype appeared a few times. The rearrangement links TRBV4-3 to TRBJ2-7; perhaps TRBD2 as D (6 bases). The CDR3 consists of 15 residues. The V gene's germline CDR1 is LGHNA and CDR2 YSLEER. The V and J ends lost 0 bases and 4 bases respectively, with 13 bases between them. CDR3 coding DNA: TGCGCCAGCAGCCAAGATCGGAGGGGTTGGTACGAGCAGTACTTC. Amino acids: CASSQDRRGWYEQYF.

This clonotype has a count of ten or more. The rearrangement links TRBV20-1 to TRBJ2-7; the match to TRBD2 covers 9 bases. This CDR3 is 14 amino acids long. With 1 base clipped from V and 3 bases from J, the junction kept 4 bases outside the gene matches. CDR1 and CDR2 from the germline V gene are DFQATT and SNEGSKA (reference sequence). The CDR3 DNA sequence: TGCAGTGCTAGAGGTGCTAGCGGGAACTACGAGCAGTACTTC. This gives the protein CSARGASGNYEQYF.

This clonotype has ten or more counts. The chain employs TRBV5-1 and TRBJ1-1; D may be TRBD1 (5 bases). CDR1 and CDR2 (germline): SGHRS, YFSETQ. V lost 1 base and J 1 base, leaving 8 bases between the germline ends. The CDR3 is 14 residues long. The CDR3 protein is CASSLRQKNTEAFF. The CDR3 DNA follows: TGCGCCAGCAGCTTGAGACAGAAGAACACTGAAGCTTTCTTT.

There are many counts of this clonotype. V and J are TRBV20-1 and TRBJ2-3; 9 bases map to TRBD2. Per the germline V gene, CDR1 is DFQATT and CDR2 is SNEGSKA (reference sequence). The CDR3 totals 15 residues. After removal of 4 bases from V and 2 bases from J, the junction contained 7 bases not matched to a gene. In nucleotides, the CDR3 is TGCAGTGCTACCGTAGCGGGGGCGACCACAGATACGCAGTATTTT. It codes for CSATVAGATTDTQYF.